Detailed here is one T cell receptor beta chain. In the original workflow: Researchers report that nucleated cell counts were estimated from reference gene primer amplification. Sequencing used immunoSEQ multiplex PCR; TCRdb keeps in-frame clones, though not all of them. D and trimming come from the DNA, and the V and J calls and clone size come from that table. Altogether more than 200,000 clones are present, about 88% being singletons, with the ten largest covering 2% to 2.5%. This sample was included in a study of blood T cell repertoires in COVID-19. Input material: peripheral blood. The receptor was isolated from a woman between 40 and 50 years old who had recovered from COVID-19.

CDR3: CASSLKGGHFRGYTF. CDR3 coding DNA: TGTGCCAGCAGCTTAAAAGGGGGTCATTTTCGTGGCTACACCTTC. The chain is built from TRBV7-9 and TRBJ1-2; possibly TRBD1 for D (6 bases). Per the germline V gene, CDR1 is SEHNR and CDR2 is FQNEAQ (reference sequence). V gave up 2 bases and J gave up 7 bases, with 17 bases separating them. This CDR3 has 15 residues.